Shown below are 26 T cell receptor beta chains from a single sample sequenced in a study of T cell responses to AZD1222 COVID-19 vaccine. Profiled with immunoSEQ multiplex PCR; TCRdb holds only in-frame clones, not every one. The sample carries around 100,000 clones, approximately 88% recorded once. The material was peripheral blood, obtained 28 days after the second AZD1222 dose. The receptors stem from an adult who received the AZD1222 COVID-19 vaccine.

The CDR3 here is CSVEVFAGSGNTIYF. The CDR3 nucleotides read TGCAGCGTTGAAGTGTTCGCGGGGTCTGGAAACACCATATATTTT. The rearrangement uses TRBV29-1 and TRBJ1-3; no definite D call. This CDR3 has 15 amino acids. Germline CDR1 SQVTM, CDR2 ANQGSEA. With 1 base removed from V and 1 base from J, the gap between germline ends came to 11 bases.

The chain carries TRBV5-1 and TRBJ2-3, with D perhaps TRBD1 (6 bases). The CDR3 extends over 16 amino acids. Germline CDR1 is SGHRS and CDR2 is YFSETQ. Trimming took 4 bases from V and 5 from J, leaving 20 bases between them. CDR3 in DNA: TGCGCCAGCAGCCCCCTTCCAGGGGAAGGGAAAGATACGCAGTATTTT. It codes for CASSPLPGEGKDTQYF.

The chain couples TRBV2 to TRBJ2-1, with 11 bases matching TRBD1. Per germline, CDR1 SNHLY and CDR2 FYNNEI. V was pared by 6 bases and J by 8 bases, with 12 bases of the junction left unmatched. The length of the CDR3 is 16 residues. The CDR3 DNA reads as TGTGCCAGCAGGACCTTAGGACAGGGGGCACTCGATGAGCAGTTCTTC. Its protein is CASRTLGQGALDEQFF.

The V and J genes are TRBV28 and TRBJ1-5, with D tentatively TRBD1 (5 bases). The CDR3 is 16 residues long. V was cut by 3 bases and J by 7 bases, with 19 bases left in between. CDR1 and CDR2 from the germline V gene are MDHEN and SYDVKM. In DNA, the CDR3 is TGTGCCAGCAGTTTGGGACTGGGGGGTAGTAGCCAGCCCCAGCATTTT. Protein: CASSLGLGGSSQPQHF.

CDR3 in amino acids: CASSLGTASGNQPQHF. The CDR3 DNA reads TGTGCCAGCAGTCTGGGGACTGCATCCGGCAATCAGCCCCAGCATTTT. The chain links TRBV28 to TRBJ1-5; TRBD1 might be the D (5 bases). Germline V gene data show CDR1 as MDHEN and CDR2 as SYDVKM. The CDR3 loop spans 16 amino acids. V gave up 5 bases and J gave up 2 bases, with 16 bases separating them. The complete variable domain, with remaining parts taken from reference TRBV28 and TRBJ1-5, reads DVKVTQSSRYLVKRTGEKVFLECVQDMDHENMFWYRQDPGLGLRLIYFSYDVKMKEKGDIPEGYSVSREKKERFSLILESASTNQTSMYLCASSLGTASGNQPQHFGDGTRLSIL.

This clone was detected once. The chain carries TRBV6-5 and TRBJ1-1, with TRBD1 as a possible D gene (5 bases). The CDR3 is 13 amino acids. CDR1 MNHEY and CDR2 SVGAGI come from the germline V gene. With 2 bases removed from V and 5 bases from J, the gap between germline ends came to 9 bases. CDR3 residues: CASSYQGFTEAFF. The CDR3 DNA reads TGTGCCAGCAGTTACCAGGGATTTACTGAAGCTTTCTTT.

The chain carries TRBV13 and TRBJ2-3; 10 nucleotides match TRBD1. This CDR3 spans 18 amino acids. Germline assignment: CDR1 PRHDT and CDR2 FYEKMQ (reference sequence). V shed 5 bases, J shed 6 bases, and the junction held 17 bases outside the gene matches. The CDR3 protein is CASSTTVTGQGIYDTQYF. The CDR3 DNA sequence: TGTGCCAGCAGCACAACGGTAACGGGACAGGGGATTTATGATACGCAGTATTTT.

The sample holds a few counts of this clone. CDR3 sequence: CASSLSGLSGNTIYF. The CDR3, as DNA: TGTGCCAGCAGTTTATCAGGCCTCTCTGGAAACACCATATATTTT. V and J are TRBV28 and TRBJ1-3; no firm D call. This CDR3 spans 15 amino acids. V was trimmed by 1 base and J by 0 bases, leaving 7 bases between them. CDR1 MDHEN and CDR2 SYDVKM come from the germline V gene.

This chain joins TRBV5-6 and TRBJ2-5; 7 nucleotides agree with TRBD2. The CDR3 runs to 16 residues. J gave up 1 base and V 5 bases, and 11 bases lay outside the gene matches. Per the germline V gene, CDR1 is SGHDT and CDR2 is YYEEEE. CDR3 loop: CASRGRSRGTQETQYF. For the CDR3, the DNA is TGTGCCAGCAGGGGACGATCGCGGGGGACCCAAGAGACCCAGTACTTC.

The chain employs TRBV11-2 and TRBJ2-7, with 10 positions matching TRBD1. V lost 5 bases, J lost 4 bases, and 2 bases stayed unmatched. The CDR3 contains 13 residues. Germline CDR1 is SGHAT and CDR2 is FQNNGV. For the CDR3, the DNA is TGTGCCAGCAGCGACAGGGGGCGGTACGAGCAGTACTTC. It yields the protein CASSDRGRYEQYF.

This clone was observed a handful of times. The chain couples TRBV24-1 to TRBJ2-7; TRBD1 matches 7 bases. V lost 8 bases and J lost 3; bases outside the gene matches: 12. There are 15 residues in the CDR3. The germline CDR1 and CDR2 sequences are KGHDR and SFDVKD. The CDR3 loop reads CATITTTGQFYEQYF. The CDR3 DNA follows: TGTGCCACCATTACCACGACGGGACAGTTCTACGAGCAGTACTTC.

The genes are TRBV20-1 and TRBJ2-7; D remains ambiguous. Trimming stripped 6 bases from V and 5 bases from J, with 11 bases between. This CDR3 has 11 residues. The germline CDR1 and CDR2 sequences are DFQATT and SNEGSKA (reference sequence). CDR3 protein: CSAIAADEQYF. The CDR3 DNA reads as TGCAGTGCCATTGCAGCTGACGAGCAGTACTTC.

This clone appeared once. This chain joins TRBV6-5 and TRBJ1-3; no clear D. V dropped 6 bases and J dropped 4 bases, with 16 bases sitting between them. This CDR3 spans 15 amino acids. Germline CDR1 reads MNHEY; CDR2 reads SVGAGI. DNA of the CDR3: TGTGCCAGCAGGGTGGGAATCGGCTCCGGAAACACCATATATTTT. Residues: CASRVGIGSGNTIYF.

The V call is TRBV6-5, the J call TRBJ2-1, with D perhaps matching TRBD2 (5 bases). This CDR3 has 15 residues. V lost 0 bases to trimming and J lost 9 bases, with 15 bases between them. Germline V lookup: CDR1 MNHEY, CDR2 SVGAGI. Here the CDR3 DNA reads TGTGCCAGCAGTTACTCGAAAGCGGCCCTCGGTGAGCAGTTCTTC. Its translation: CASSYSKAALGEQFF.

Worth noting for this clone: Different DNA sequences within this sample yield the same CDR3. The chain couples TRBV9 to TRBJ1-1; possible D gene TRBD1, 5 bases. Deletions cut 0 bases from V and 1 base from J, with 7 bases between. Germline loops: CDR1 SGDLS, CDR2 YYNGEE. CDR3 size: 14 residues. CDR3 nucleotide sequence: TGTGCCAGCAGCGTAGCCCAGGGGAACACTGAAGCTTTCTTT. Residues: CASSVAQGNTEAFF. Based on the CDR3 plus reference TRBV9 and TRBJ1-1, the full variable domain is DSGVTQTPKHLITATGQRVTLRCSPRSGDLSVYWYQQSLDQGLQFLIQYYNGEERAKGNILERFSAQQFPDLHSELNLSSLELGDSALYFCASSVAQGNTEAFFGQGTRLTVV.

This rearrangement joins TRBV10-3 to TRBJ1-2; D not resolved. V gave up 3 bases and J gave up 6 bases, with 14 bases separating them. Germline lookup yields CDR1 ENHRY and CDR2 SYGVKD. This CDR3 contains 14 residues. The CDR3, as DNA: TGTGCCATCAGTGATGGAGACCCTTATAATGGCTACACCTTC. This translates into CAISDGDPYNGYTF.

In this sample, this clone turned up once. The chain couples TRBV7-6 to TRBJ2-3; D is uncertain. The V gene lost 4 bases and the J gene lost 6 bases, with 11 bases spanning the gap. The germline CDR1 and CDR2 sequences are SGHVS and FNYEAQ. This CDR3 is 13 amino acids long. For the CDR3, the DNA is TGTGCCAGCAGCTCTGGTAATAGGGATACGCAGTATTTT. Translation: CASSSGNRDTQYF.

This rearrangement joins TRBV3-1 (or the pseudogene TRBV3-2) to TRBJ2-1; TRBD2 matches at 11 bases. CDR1 and CDR2 (germline): LGHDT, YNNKEL (reference sequence). The J segment lost 9 bases and the V segment lost 3 bases, leaving 7 bases of the junction unmatched. This CDR3 is built from 15 residues. In DNA form, the CDR3 reads TGTGCCAGCAGCCAGGTAGCGGGGGGGCCCAGTGAGCAGTTCTTC. It translates to CASSQVAGGPSEQFF.

The rearrangement links TRBV28 to TRBJ2-1, with 9 bases fitting TRBD2. This CDR3 spans 14 amino acids. With V trimmed by 5 bases and J by 7 bases, 6 bases remained unmatched. In germline, CDR1 is MDHEN, CDR2 SYDVKM. The CDR3 region is CASSLGLAWNEQFF. DNA for the CDR3: TGTGCCAGCAGTCTCGGACTAGCGTGGAATGAGCAGTTCTTC.

The chain combines TRBV25-1 with TRBJ1-6; perhaps TRBD1 as D (6 bases). V was shortened by 5 bases and J by 8 bases, with 16 bases between the two germline ends. The CDR3 has 15 amino acids. The V gene's germline CDR1 is MGHDK and CDR2 SYGVNS. The CDR3, as DNA: TGTGCCAGCAGTCCATCCAGGGGAACCGATTCACCCCTCCACTTT. It translates to CASSPSRGTDSPLHF.

This chain uses TRBV13 with TRBJ2-5, with TRBD1 matching 12 bases. CDR1 and CDR2 from the germline V gene are PRHDT and FYEKMQ (reference sequence). The CDR3 length is 15 residues. The junction had 7 bases not matched to a gene; V was cut back by 5 bases and J by 6 bases. CDR3 sequence: CASSAGQGAGKTQYF. DNA of the CDR3: TGTGCCAGCAGCGCGGGACAGGGGGCGGGGAAGACCCAGTACTTC.

The rearrangement links TRBV2 to TRBJ2-3; D gene uncertain. Trimming cost V 5 bases and J 1 base, with 10 bases left between them. Per germline, CDR1 SNHLY and CDR2 FYNNEI. The CDR3 is 14 amino acids. The CDR3 loop is CASSPLLRTDTQYF. The CDR3 bases are TGTGCCAGCAGTCCACTATTACGCACAGATACGCAGTATTTT.

In this sample, this clone turned up a few times. The chain employs TRBV18 and TRBJ1-3; D unresolved. This CDR3 is 16 amino acids long. CDR1 and CDR2 (germline): KGHSH, LQKENI. V lost 1 base and J 3 bases, leaving 13 bases between the germline ends. The CDR3 here is CASSPREELGGNTIYF. The CDR3 DNA follows: TGTGCCAGCTCACCACGGGAAGAACTGGGTGGAAACACCATATATTTT.

The chain combines TRBV11-2 with TRBJ2-5, with D unclear. Germline V gene lookup returns CDR1 SGHAT and CDR2 FQNNGV. V lost 5 bases, J lost 7 bases, and 11 bases lay in between. This CDR3 region has 12 residues. In DNA, the CDR3 is TGTGCCAGCAGCCCAACAACGGGGACCCAGTACTTC. It is translated as CASSPTTGTQYF.

The gene calls are TRBV5-6 and TRBJ1-2; 7 bases align to TRBD1. CDR3 length: 14 residues. J lost 2 bases, V lost 6 bases, and 7 bases had no gene match. Germline-derived CDR1 and CDR2 are SGHDT and YYEEEE. Here the CDR3 DNA reads TGTGCCAGCACCGCGGGGGGACAGAACTATGGCTACACCTTC. Residues: CASTAGGQNYGYTF.

This chain links TRBV15 with TRBJ2-2; D unresolved. Germline V gene lookup returns CDR1 LNHNV and CDR2 YYDKDF (reference sequence). V dropped 3 bases and J dropped 2 bases, with 13 bases sitting between them. The CDR3 extends over 16 amino acids. Written as DNA, the CDR3 is TGTGCCACCAGCAGCGCCCGCACCTACAACACCGGGGAGCTGTTTTTT. This gives the protein CATSSARTYNTGELFF.